This T cell receptor (beta chain) was retrieved from a study of technical replicates of blood from a few donors (TCRdb year 2017). For this clone: Its antigen target is currently unknown. Base qualities were left out, and no much larger clone turns up one base away.

Libraries were constructed by the immunoSEQ multiplex PCR assay. Imported from immuneACCESS, the table was reduced by TCRdb to in-frame sequences with V and J called. These copies leave out some clones; in studies compared against another copy, an unresolved V gene accounts for under half, and the cause of the remainder is not known. For this sample the table gives over 55,000 clones, of which less than 95% were detected only once. About 3% of the sample is in the top ten clones. Taken from the germline V gene, the CDR1 and CDR2 loops are SGDLS and YYNGEE. Trimming removed 4 bases from V and 4 bases from J, leaving 14 bases between the germline ends. There are 14 amino acids in the CDR3, from cysteine to phenylalanine inclusive. Only the CDR3 part of the read is kept: 42 bases, read in frame from the first base.

The TCR was taken from a human donor in good health. Some clones in this sample may be carry-over from other donors' samples. The receptor chain draws on TRBV9 and TRBJ2-5; TRBD1 is perhaps the D gene, given 6 matching bases. Sequenced material: PBMCs. The CDR3 reads CASSPGVGGETQYF. The nucleotide sequence is TGTGCCAGCAGCCCAGGGGTAGGGGGAGAGACCCAGTACTTC.